This T cell receptor beta chain appears in the sequencing data of a study of CD8+ T cells in alopecia areata (dated by TCRdb to the late 2010s). For the wider study: Treated patients were enrolled in an open-label pilot trial of oral tofacitinib at 5 to 10 mg twice daily for moderate-to-severe alopecia areata. Patients stayed on tofacitinib for 6 to 18 months and then had 6 months of follow-up off drug so that delayed response and recurrence could be assessed. The SALT score, which quantifies the percentage of affected scalp surface area, was used to measure disease severity in treated patients. The study used high-throughput TCRbeta sequencing to examine T cell clonal expansion in alopecia areata, in both the C3H/HeJ mouse model and human patients. Scalp tissue and sorted CD4+ and CD8+ peripheral blood T cells from patchy and totalis/universalis alopecia areata patients and from healthy controls were covered by human TCRbeta sequencing. Biopsies were taken from tofacitinib-treated patients at baseline and again at 4 and 24 weeks into treatment, and several of those patients also had a later scalp biopsy. Scalp clonality was compared across normal scalp (n=4), patchy alopecia areata scalp (n=8), and alopecia totalis/universalis scalp (n=8). The RNA source kit depended on sample type: the PAXgene miRNA kit for fixed scalp, the miRNeasy kit for PBMCs, and the RNeasy kit for mouse skin. immunoSEQ multiplex PCR using 35 Vbeta forward primers and 13 Jbeta reverse primers was used to amplify TCRbeta CDR3 regions.

Taken with the paper, the label for treatment or condition translates to: oral pan-JAK inhibitor, 5-10 mg twice daily. From alopecia areata patients, peripheral blood was collected along with lesional scalp punch biopsies. After PBMCs were isolated by density centrifugation and stained for CD3, CD4 and CD8, a FACSAria was used to sort CD4+ and CD8+ T cells. Library method: the immunoSEQ multiplex PCR assay. To provide template for TCR sequencing, every sample had RNA extracted and reverse transcribed into cDNA. First-strand cDNA was synthesized using SuperScript III with a 2:1 mix of oligo-dT and random hexamers. A synthetic immune receptor repertoire was used to gauge amplification bias, and whatever bias remained was removed computationally. The original methods were these. After raw reads were preprocessed to remove errors, the CDR3 was defined following IMGT conventions as running from the conserved cysteine to phenylalanine. Clonality was calculated as 1 minus Shannon entropy normalized by log2 of the number of productive unique TCRs. Scalp TCRbeta sequences were cross-referenced with sorted blood CD4 and CD8 repertoires so that the CD4 or CD8 identity of scalp clones could be inferred. In TCRdb, the immuneACCESS table is reduced to in-frame sequences with V and J assigned. These tables do not hold every clone; where another copy was compared, an unresolved V gene accounts for under half, and the others remain unexplained. The V and J calls and clone size were taken over from that table, and D and trimming were inferred from the DNA. In all, the sample holds about 200,000 clones, and more than 30% of those were seen once. Under 0.55% of the sample goes to the ten largest clones.

Summary of the overall study and its limitations: With tofacitinib, both scalp clonality and the number of expanded CD8+ clones among the top 100 scalp clones went down significantly. Because the treated cohort was small and had just a single nonresponder, larger studies are needed to establish links between baseline CD8+ expansion and response. Lesional scalp, especially in alopecia totalis/universalis, showed higher clonality and more expanded CD8+ clones than normal scalp, suggesting antigenic drive. Unlike mouse skin, which is dominated by gammadelta T cells, normal human skin has resident alphabeta T cells that are also sequenced, and this complicates analysis of the scalp TCR repertoire. TCR sequences shared between patients were less clear than in mice, possibly partly because of HLA diversity in the patient population. Many expanded lesional clones persisted in scalp and blood during tofacitinib treatment, which may partly explain relapse after stopping treatment.

The CDR3 spans 12 residues, from the cysteine through the phenylalanine. Only the CDR3 DNA stays, 36 bases, in frame from base 1. The germline V gene encodes CDR1 SQVTM and CDR2 ANQGSEA. The junction carries 13 bases between V and J, which are trimmed by 7 bases and 6 bases respectively. As regards this clone: Its antigen is not yet known. No base quality information exists; no much larger clone differs at one position.

The TCR originated in a human donor with alopecia areata. The material sequenced was CD4+ T cells sorted from blood, taken at roughly week 30, from a patient treated with tofacitinib. The rearranged chain carries TRBV29-1 and TRBJ2-1; the D segment cannot be called with confidence. The sequence in DNA is TGCAGCGGGGTTGCAGGCCTCAATGAGCAGTTCTTC. Translated, it reads CSGVAGLNEQFF.